These 21 T cell receptor beta chains originate from one sample sequenced in a study of early T cells in non-severe SARS-CoV-2 infection. TCRdb re-derived calls from the 5' RACE reads in MiXCR, one entry per CDR3 protein. The sample comprises about 55,000 distinct CDR3 sequences, around 14% of which are singletons, and less than 12% rests with the top ten. The specimen comprised whole blood, sampled at baseline. Every receptor here comes from an adult who was a healthcare worker with PCR-confirmed SARS-CoV-2 infection or an uninfected control (not recorded which).

The J gene is TRBJ2-5, the V gene TRBV20-1, with D possibly being TRBD2 (6 bases). The V and J ends lost 0 bases and 5 bases respectively, with 13 bases between them. The CDR3 loop spans 14 amino acids. Germline values: CDR1 DFQATT, CDR2 SNEGSKA (reference sequence). As DNA, the CDR3 is TGCAGTGCTAGAGATGGTCCGGGAGAGGAGACCCAGTACTTC. It yields the protein CSARDGPGEETQYF.

This clonotype counts as medium-sized (0.01 to 0.1%). The genes are TRBV27 and TRBJ2-5; TRBD2 might be the D (6 bases). Germline CDR1 is MNHEY and CDR2 is SMNVEV (reference sequence). The CDR3 has 14 amino acids. Trimming took 5 bases from V and 5 from J, leaving 15 bases between them. The CDR3 region is CASSRPGAMETQYF. The CDR3 coding sequence is TGTGCCAGCAGTCGACCGGGAGCGATGGAGACCCAGTACTTC.

This clonotype was counted ten times or more. The V and J genes are TRBV12-3 or TRBV12-4 and TRBJ1-6, with D hard to call. With 6 bases removed from V and 6 bases from J, the gap between germline ends came to 12 bases. The CDR3 totals 14 residues. In DNA, the CDR3 is TGTGCCAGCAGGCGCGGGCGGATTAATTCACCCCTCCACTTT. Encoded protein: CASRRGRINSPLHF.

The chain links TRBV11-2 to TRBJ2-7; no clear D gene. Germline V gene data show CDR1 as SGHAT and CDR2 as FQNNGV. The CDR3 is 14 residues long. Trimming took off 0 bases at V and 4 bases at J, with 10 bases between the two ends. The CDR3 nucleotides are TGTGCCAGCAGCTTAGACGTGGCTGGGTACGAGCAGTACTTC. It encodes CASSLDVAGYEQYF.

The chain employs TRBV7-9 and TRBJ2-3; D is uncertain. The CDR3 has 14 residues. Trimming took off 1 base at V and 3 bases at J, with 8 bases between the two ends. Germline loops: CDR1 SEHNR, CDR2 FQNEAQ (reference sequence). CDR3 region: CASSLVPRTDTQYF. DNA for the CDR3: TGTGCCAGCAGCTTAGTCCCTAGAACAGATACGCAGTATTTT.

The chain combines TRBV28 with TRBJ1-2, with 7 bases fitting TRBD1. This CDR3 comprises 14 residues. Germline V gene sequence: CDR1 MDHEN, CDR2 SYDVKM. V lost 5 bases to trimming and J lost 4 bases; unmatched junction nucleotides: 7. The chain's CDR3 is CASSQYRGGYGYTF. The CDR3 coding sequence is TGTGCCAGCAGTCAATACAGGGGCGGCTATGGCTACACCTTC.

This clonotype has more than one count but fewer than ten. The chain recombines TRBV7-8 with TRBJ1-1; possible D gene TRBD1, 5 bases. The V and J ends lost 2 bases and 1 base respectively, with 14 bases between them. Germline-derived CDR1 and CDR2 are SGHVS and FQNEAQ. The CDR3 is 16 amino acids. CDR3 sequence (DNA): TGTGCCAGCAGCTTATGGGGGAGGCAGTCGAACACTGAAGCTTTCTTT. Residues: CASSLWGRQSNTEAFF.

The chain employs TRBV5-4 and TRBJ1-3; D gene uncertain. CDR1 is SGHNT, CDR2 YYREEE, per germline (reference sequence). CDR3 length: 13 residues. The V gene lost 4 bases and the J gene lost 4 bases, with 9 bases spanning the gap. This chain's CDR3 is CASSISHGNTIYF. Here the CDR3 DNA reads TGTGCCAGCAGCATATCCCACGGAAACACCATATATTTT.

The genes are TRBV6-4 and TRBJ2-3; D not resolved. The CDR3 sequence is 12 residues long. The V gene lost 8 bases and the J gene lost 9 bases, with 15 bases spanning the gap. Looked up from germline, CDR1 is MRHNA and CDR2 is SNTAGT. CDR3 coding DNA: TGTGCCAGCGGAGATTCCGGGTTAACGCAGTATTTT. It codes for CASGDSGLTQYF.

Ten or more counts support this clonotype. The chain employs TRBV6-5 and TRBJ2-7; D may be TRBD1 or TRBD2 (5 bases each). Germline V gene lookup returns CDR1 MNHEY and CDR2 SVGAGI. The CDR3 covers 18 residues. V lost 0 bases and J 2 bases, leaving 20 bases between the germline ends. For the CDR3, the DNA is TGTGCCAGCAGTTACTCGGGGGTTTGGAGTGGGGCAGCCTACGAGCAGTACTTC. Residues: CASSYSGVWSGAAYEQYF.

This clonotype showed up just a few times. The chain is built from TRBV2 and TRBJ1-3; D remains unclear. From germline, CDR1 is SNHLY and CDR2 FYNNEI. There are 11 residues in the CDR3. Trimming shortened V by 1 base and J by 8 bases, and 3 bases separated the two germline ends. The CDR3 sequence: CASSEGYTIYF. The CDR3 coding sequence is TGTGCCAGCAGTGAAGGGTACACCATATATTTT.

The chain combines TRBV25-1 with TRBJ2-7; TRBD1 matches at 8 bases. CDR1 is MGHDK, CDR2 SYGVNS, per germline. Germline trimming cut 6 bases from V and 0 bases from J; bases unmatched to any gene: 10. The CDR3 extends over 16 amino acids. The CDR3 sequence is CASRPSAGTGSYEQYF. Written as DNA, the CDR3 is TGTGCCAGCAGGCCCTCGGCCGGGACAGGCTCCTACGAGCAGTACTTC.

This clonotype was observed a handful of times. The chain joins TRBV4-2 to TRBJ1-1; the match to TRBD1 covers 9 bases. The V gene's germline CDR1 is LGHNA and CDR2 YNFKEQ. The CDR3 has 19 amino acids. V shed 1 base and J 4 bases; nucleotides not matched to a gene: 16. CDR3 in amino acids: CASSQGGLGTGSSSTEAFF. As DNA, the CDR3 is TGTGCCAGCAGCCAAGGGGGACTCGGGACAGGGTCAAGTAGCACTGAAGCTTTCTTT.

This clonotype was observed at least ten times. The chain recombines TRBV6-6 with TRBJ2-1, with D uncertain. With 6 bases removed from V and 0 bases from J, the gap between germline ends came to 6 bases. CDR3 length equals 13 residues. The germline V gene has CDR1 MNHNY and CDR2 SVGAGI (reference sequence). CDR3 residues: CASSPNSYNEQFF. CDR3 in DNA: TGTGCCAGCAGCCCGAACTCCTACAATGAGCAGTTCTTC.

The chain links TRBV14 to TRBJ1-6, with 10 bases lining up with TRBD1. The CDR3 extends over 17 amino acids. V lost 4 bases to trimming and J lost 7 bases; unmatched junction nucleotides: 10. CDR1 and CDR2 from the germline V gene are SGHDN and FVKESK. Here the CDR3 reads CASSPRLPGQGNSPLHF. CDR3 DNA sequence: TGTGCCAGCAGCCCGCGACTACCGGGACAGGGGAATTCACCCCTCCACTTT.

At least ten counts were recorded for this clonotype. The chain links TRBV5-5 to TRBJ2-2; weak D call: TRBD2 (6 bases). Trimming left V 5 bases short and J 0 bases short, with 11 bases between. Germline lookup yields CDR1 SGHKS and CDR2 YYEKEE (reference sequence). The CDR3 runs 15 residues. The CDR3 DNA reads TGTGCCAGCAGACTGGGACTCACGAACACCGGGGAGCTGTTTTTT. It is translated as CASRLGLTNTGELFF.

This clonotype was recorded at least ten times. This chain links TRBV24-1 with TRBJ1-1, with 9 bases identical to TRBD1. Per the germline V gene, CDR1 is KGHDR and CDR2 is SFDVKD. V was pared by 0 bases and J by 0 bases, with 10 bases of the junction left unmatched. The CDR3 has 19 residues. The CDR3 protein is CATSDLHGTGNTLNTEAFF. For the CDR3, the DNA is TGTGCCACCAGTGATTTGCATGGGACAGGGAATACCCTGAACACTGAAGCTTTCTTT.

The rearrangement joins TRBV19 to TRBJ2-1; TRBD2 matches 9 bases. The CDR3 is 14 amino acids. In germline, CDR1 is LNHDA, CDR2 SQIVND (reference sequence). The ends lost 4 bases at V and 7 bases at J; junction bases unmatched: 5. The DNA for the CDR3 is TGTGCCAGTAGTAGGTCCACTAGCGGGAATGAGCAGTTCTTC. Translated, it gives CASSRSTSGNEQFF.

This chain links TRBV7-9 with TRBJ2-7; D possibly matches TRBD1 or TRBD2 (5 bases each). This CDR3 is built from 17 residues. The germline V and J ends were trimmed by 4 bases and 3 bases, with 22 bases remaining between them. CDR1 SEHNR and CDR2 FQNEAQ come from the germline V gene (reference sequence). This chain's CDR3 is CASSSSFDLRGDYEQYF. The CDR3 nucleotides are TGTGCCAGCAGCTCGTCTTTCGACCTACGGGGCGACTACGAGCAGTACTTC.

This clonotype was seen repeatedly, ten times or more. This chain links TRBV28 with TRBJ2-5, with 9 bases aligning to TRBD1. The trim removed 6 bases at V and 1 base at J, leaving 6 bases unmatched. Per germline, CDR1 MDHEN and CDR2 SYDVKM. This CDR3 comprises 15 residues. CDR3 DNA: TGTGCCAGCAGATCCGGGACAGGGCGCCAAGAGACCCAGTACTTC. Protein sequence: CASRSGTGRQETQYF.

The chain recombines TRBV15 with TRBJ2-3; D unresolved. Germline V gene sequence: CDR1 LNHNV, CDR2 YYDKDF (reference sequence). This CDR3 is 12 amino acids long. V was cut by 1 base and J by 3 bases, with 2 bases left in between. In DNA form, the CDR3 reads TGTGCCACCAGCAGAGGTACAGATACGCAGTATTTT. It yields the protein CATSRGTDTQYF.